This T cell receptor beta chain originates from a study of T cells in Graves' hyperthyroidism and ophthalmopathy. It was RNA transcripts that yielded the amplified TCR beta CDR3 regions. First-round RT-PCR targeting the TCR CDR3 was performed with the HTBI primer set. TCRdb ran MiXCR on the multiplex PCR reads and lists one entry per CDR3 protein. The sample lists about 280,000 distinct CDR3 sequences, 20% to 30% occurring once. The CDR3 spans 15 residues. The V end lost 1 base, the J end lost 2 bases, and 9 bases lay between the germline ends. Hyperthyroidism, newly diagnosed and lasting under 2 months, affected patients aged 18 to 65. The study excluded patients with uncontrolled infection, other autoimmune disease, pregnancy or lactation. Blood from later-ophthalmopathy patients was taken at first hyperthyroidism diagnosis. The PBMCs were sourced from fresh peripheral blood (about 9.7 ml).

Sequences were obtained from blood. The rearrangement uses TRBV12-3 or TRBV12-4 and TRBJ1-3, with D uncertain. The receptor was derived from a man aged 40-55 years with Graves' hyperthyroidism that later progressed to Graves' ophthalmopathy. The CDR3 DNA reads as TGTGCCAGCAGTTTAGGCGGAATCACTGGAAACACCATATATTTT. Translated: CASSLGGITGNTIYF.